Below, 27 T cell receptor beta chains from the same sample are listed, as sequenced in a study of blood T cells in healthy people across ages. For the second PCR, which ran for 7 to 11 cycles, a sample-barcoded 5' primer and a J-beta primer mix were used. TCRdb redid the calling of the 5' RACE reads with MiXCR, one entry per CDR3 protein. The data hold 710,000 or so distinct CDR3 sequences, with about a fifth observed a single time. What was sequenced was blood. These TCRs come from a man between 65 and 85 years old in good health.

The chain combines TRBV5-1 with TRBJ2-1; 7 nucleotides agree with TRBD1. Gene TRBJ2-5 matches the end of the DNA better, so the J call may be wrong. This CDR3 comprises 16 residues. Germline V lookup: CDR1 SGHRS, CDR2 YFSETQ. The CDR3 reads CASSPDPRDSGETQYF. Written as DNA, the CDR3 is TGCGCCAGCAGCCCCGACCCTAGGGACAGTGGAGAGACCCAGTACTTC.

Details on this clonotype: This is likely a read error, given that the CDR3 carries no conserved phenylalanine or tryptophan at its end. The V gene is TRBV7-3, the J gene TRBJ2-5; D may be TRBD1 (5 bases). CDR1 and CDR2 from the germline V gene are SGHTA and FQGTGA. The V end lost 2 bases, the J end lost 11 bases, and 15 bases lay between the germline ends. The CDR3 runs to 13 residues. In nucleotides, the CDR3 is TGTGCCAGCAGCTTAGAGGCAGGGCTAGAGCAGTACGTC. This sequence encodes CASSLEAGLEQYV.

V is TRBV11-2 and J is TRBJ1-1; tentatively, D is TRBD1 (6 bases). This CDR3 spans 13 amino acids. The germline V gene has CDR1 SGHAT and CDR2 FQNNGV. Trimming removed 0 bases from V and 9 bases from J, with 11 bases in between. CDR3 loop: CASSLDEGEKAFF. The CDR3 nucleotides read TGTGCCAGCAGCTTAGATGAGGGGGAGAAAGCTTTCTTT.

A few counts support this clonotype. The V call is TRBV5-1, the J call TRBJ1-2, with D tentatively TRBD1 (5 bases). This CDR3 has 16 residues. The germline V gene has CDR1 SGHRS and CDR2 YFSETQ. Trimming removed 4 bases at V and 4 bases at J, with 20 bases between. The CDR3 region has the DNA TGCGCCAGCAGCCTACTTCCCCGGGACGTGATCTATGGCTACACCTTC. Residues: CASSLLPRDVIYGYTF.

This clonotype came up a few times. The genes are TRBV6-1 and TRBJ2-6; 7 bases line up with TRBD2. Germline CDR1 MNHNS, CDR2 SASEGT. Trimming cost V 4 bases and J 2 bases; bases outside gene matches: 2. This CDR3 has 15 residues. The CDR3 DNA is TGTGCCAGCAGTGGAGGGAGGGCTGGGGCCAACGTCCTGACTTTC. This translates into CASSGGRAGANVLTF.

Only a few counts were recorded for this clonotype. The chain has TRBV5-1 and TRBJ2-5; D unresolved. V was pared by 4 bases and J by 2 bases, with 9 bases between. Germline-derived CDR1 and CDR2 are SGHRS and YFSETQ. There are 13 residues in the CDR3. The CDR3 DNA is TGCGCCAGCAGCCTAAATACTCAAGAGACCCAGTACTTC. Amino acids: CASSLNTQETQYF.

This clonotype has just a few counts. This chain connects TRBV5-6 to TRBJ1-2, with D hard to call. This CDR3 spans 11 amino acids. The germline gives CDR1 SGHDT, CDR2 YYEEEE. Trimming removed 3 bases from V and 5 bases from J, with 5 bases in between. The DNA for the CDR3 is TGTGCCAGCAGCTCGCCATATGGCTACACCTTC. Amino acid sequence: CASSSPYGYTF.

This clonotype was found a few times. An end of the junction does not agree with germline; a read error may underlie this. The genes are TRBV5-4 and TRBJ1-3, with 7 positions matching TRBD1. This CDR3 spans 14 amino acids. Per germline, CDR1 SGHNT and CDR2 YYREEE (reference sequence). CDR3 nucleotides: TGTGCCAGCAGCCGAGACAGGGTTGGAAACACCACATATTTT. Protein sequence: CASSRDRVGNTTYF.

The V call is TRBV5-1, the J call TRBJ2-1, with D perhaps being TRBD1 or TRBD2 (5 bases each). Per germline, CDR1 SGHRS and CDR2 YFSETQ. The CDR3 consists of 15 residues. The V end was cut by 0 bases, the J end by 3 bases, with 10 bases between. CDR3 in DNA: TGCGCCAGCAGCTTGGGAGGGGCGGTCTACAATGAGCAGTTCTTC. This gives the protein CASSLGGAVYNEQFF.

The genes are TRBV6-5 and TRBJ1-6; TRBD1 matches at 7 bases. This CDR3 contains 14 residues. With V trimmed by 6 bases and J by 8 bases, 7 bases remained unmatched. The germline V gene has CDR1 MNHEY and CDR2 SVGAGI. The CDR3 DNA follows: TGTGCCAGCAGCCGACAGGGTTGGGATTCACCCCTCCACTTT. This translates into CASSRQGWDSPLHF.

The chain links TRBV15 to TRBJ1-2; D unresolved. Germline lookup yields CDR1 LNHNV and CDR2 YYDKDF (reference sequence). V was trimmed by 1 base and J by 2 bases, leaving 11 bases between them. The CDR3 is made up of 15 amino acids. CDR3 amino acids: CATSRGSIQNYGYTF. The CDR3 region has the DNA TGTGCCACCAGCAGAGGCTCGATACAGAACTATGGCTACACCTTC.

V is TRBV11-3 and J is TRBJ1-1; 8 positions agree with TRBD1. Trimming removed 1 base from V and 4 bases from J; junction bases left unmatched: 2. Germline V gene data show CDR1 as SGHNT and CDR2 as YENEEA. This CDR3 spans 14 amino acids. The CDR3 nucleotides are TGTGCCAGCAGCTTAGGGACAGGGATCACTGAAGCTTTCTTT. The encoded protein is CASSLGTGITEAFF.

Comment on this clonotype: Since no conserved phenylalanine or tryptophan closes the CDR3, a read error is the likely cause. No DNA is shown, since the ends of the CDR3 on it are uncertain; the CDR3 is the one TCRdb lists. The V gene is TRBV5-1, the J gene TRBJ1-2; whether TRBD1, the table's D call, matches the DNA was not checked. Germline loops: CDR1 SGHRS, CDR2 YFSETQ. Including both end residues, the CDR3 is 12 amino acids long. CDR3 residues: CASSLGGVASTL.

The chain couples TRBV9 to TRBJ2-1, with 7 nucleotides matching TRBD2. Gene TRBJ2-7 matches the end of the DNA better, so the J call may be wrong. The CDR3 totals 16 residues. Germline loops: CDR1 SGDLS, CDR2 YYNGEE. As DNA, the CDR3 is TGTGCCAGCAGCGTAGTGAGCGGGACGAGCTCCTACGAGCAGTACGTC. This sequence encodes CASSVVSGTSSYEQYV.

This clonotype was found a few times. The chain has TRBV28 and TRBJ1-2; D unresolved. Germline loops: CDR1 MDHEN, CDR2 SYDVKM. The V end lost 7 bases, the J end lost 1 base, and 10 bases lay between the germline ends. This CDR3 contains 13 residues. This CDR3 reads CASTPWSNYGYTF. CDR3 nucleotide sequence: TGTGCCAGCACCCCGTGGAGTAACTATGGCTACACCTTC.

The J gene is TRBJ1-5, the V gene TRBV7-9; tentatively, D is TRBD1 (5 bases). Trimming took 3 bases from V and 1 from J, leaving 10 bases between them. Germline values: CDR1 SEHNR, CDR2 FQNEAQ (reference sequence). This CDR3 comprises 15 residues. The chain's CDR3 is CASSFGGNSNQPQHF. CDR3 DNA: TGTGCCAGCAGCTTTGGGGGTAACAGCAATCAGCCCCAGCATTTT.

This clonotype was seen many times. The rearrangement links TRBV5-1 to TRBJ2-5; 7 nucleotides agree with TRBD1. The V gene's germline CDR1 is SGHRS and CDR2 YFSETQ. The CDR3 is 14 residues long. V lost 0 bases, J lost 3 bases, and 2 bases stayed unmatched. CDR3 in amino acids: CASSLAGTEETQYF. The CDR3 nucleotides are TGCGCCAGCAGCTTGGCCGGGACAGAAGAGACCCAGTACTTC.

This clonotype has more than one count but fewer than ten. The J gene is TRBJ2-3, the V gene TRBV7-2, with 8 bases fitting TRBD1. The trim removed 6 bases at V and 2 bases at J, leaving 7 bases unmatched. The germline V gene encodes CDR1 SGHTA and CDR2 FQGNSA. This CDR3 comprises 15 residues. CDR3 residues: CASSRTGRYTDTQYF. The CDR3 DNA reads as TGTGCCAGCAGTCGGACAGGGAGGTACACAGATACGCAGTATTTT.

This chain uses TRBV5-1 with TRBJ1-4; D not resolved. V was pared by 0 bases and J by 6 bases, with 12 bases between. The CDR3 is 15 amino acids. Per the germline V gene, CDR1 is SGHRS and CDR2 is YFSETQ. CDR3 protein: CASSLDGGEDEKLFF. The CDR3 coding sequence is TGCGCCAGCAGCTTGGATGGAGGTGAAGATGAAAAACTGTTTTTT.

This clonotype was counted a few times. This chain joins TRBV20-1 and TRBJ2-1; D remains unclear. Trimming took 8 bases from V and 1 from J, leaving 9 bases between them. Germline V lookup: CDR1 DFQATT, CDR2 SNEGSKA (reference sequence). CDR3 length equals 12 residues. As DNA, the CDR3 is TGCAGTACTGGATCTTCCTACAATGAGCAGTTCTTC. Amino acids: CSTGSSYNEQFF.

Notes on this clonotype: One end of the junction varies from germline; a read error may be responsible. The genes are TRBV2 and TRBJ2-3; 7 bases line up with TRBD1. CDR3 size: 12 residues. Germline lookup yields CDR1 SNHLY and CDR2 FYNNEI. CDR3 residues: CASDRARETQYF. In nucleotides, the CDR3 is TGTGCCAGCGACAGGGCACGAGAGACCCAGTACTTT.

The chain links TRBV3-1 to TRBJ1-4; the D is unclear. Germline loops: CDR1 LGHDT, CDR2 YNNKEL (reference sequence). The CDR3 has 18 residues. V lost 4 bases, J lost 0 bases, and 18 bases lay in between. The CDR3 DNA follows: TGTGCCAGCAGCCGGACCTCTAGGCACGAAGCAACTAATGAAAAACTGTTTTTT. This gives the protein CASSRTSRHEATNEKLFF.

This clonotype was recorded a few times. The V call is TRBV11-1, the J call TRBJ2-5; possible D gene TRBD1, 6 bases. The CDR3 has 16 residues. The ends were cut back, 4 bases at V and 1 base at J, with 16 bases in the middle. Germline assignment: CDR1 SGHAT and CDR2 FQDESV (reference sequence). The chain's CDR3 is CASSYDRNPPQETQYF. The CDR3 DNA sequence: TGTGCCAGCAGCTACGACAGGAACCCCCCCCAAGAGACCCAGTACTTC.

The chain employs TRBV6-2 or TRBV6-3 and TRBJ2-3; D is perhaps TRBD2 (6 bases). V dropped 8 bases and J dropped 11 bases, with 14 bases sitting between them. Germline values: CDR1 MNHEY, CDR2 SVGEGT. This CDR3 is 11 amino acids long. The CDR3 spells CASAEGLLQYF. The CDR3 coding sequence is TGTGCCAGCGCCGAGGGACTCCTGCAGTATTTT.

The chain uses TRBV7-6 and TRBJ2-5; no firm D call. There are 14 residues in the CDR3. V was clipped by 0 bases and J by 4 bases, with 9 bases between them. Germline CDR1 is SGHVS and CDR2 is FNYEAQ. The CDR3: CASSLAGFRETQYF. The CDR3 DNA reads as TGTGCCAGCAGCTTAGCAGGGTTCCGAGAGACCCAGTACTTC.

The rearrangement uses TRBV12-5 and TRBJ2-1; TRBD2 agrees at 16 bases. Unmatched junction bases numbered 4, after V lost 5 bases and J lost 9 bases. This CDR3 has 15 residues. Germline CDR1 and CDR2: LGHNT and FRNRAP. In nucleotides, the CDR3 is TGTGCTAGTGGTGGGACTAGCGGGGGGGTTGGTGAGCAGTTCTTC. Translating it yields CASGGTSGGVGEQFF.

The V call is TRBV5-4, the J call TRBJ2-5, with D possibly TRBD1 on 7 matching bases. The CDR3 is made up of 15 amino acids. Germline CDR1 and CDR2: SGHNT and YYREEE (reference sequence). V gave up 4 bases and J gave up 2 bases, with 15 bases separating them. The CDR3 DNA follows: TGTGCCAGCAGCACCCAGACAGGGACTCAAGAGACCCAGTACTTC. Its protein is CASSTQTGTQETQYF.